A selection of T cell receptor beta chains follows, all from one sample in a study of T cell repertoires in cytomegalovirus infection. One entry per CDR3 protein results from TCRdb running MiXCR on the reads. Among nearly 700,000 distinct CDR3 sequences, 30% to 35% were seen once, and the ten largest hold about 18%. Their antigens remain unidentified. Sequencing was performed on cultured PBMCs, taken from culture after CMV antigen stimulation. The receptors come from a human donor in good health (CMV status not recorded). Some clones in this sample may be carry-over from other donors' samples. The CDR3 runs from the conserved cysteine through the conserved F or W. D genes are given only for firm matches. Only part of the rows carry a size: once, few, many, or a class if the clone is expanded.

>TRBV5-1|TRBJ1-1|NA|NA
TGCGCCAGCAGCTTGAAGGGGTCGGACACTGAAGCTTTCTTT
CASSLKGSDTEAFF
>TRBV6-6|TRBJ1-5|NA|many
TGTGCCAGCAAGCAACAAAACAGGAACAATCAGCCCCAGCATTTT
CASKQQNRNNQPQHF
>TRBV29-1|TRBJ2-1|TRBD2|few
TGCAGCGTTGGTCCCACTAGCGGGATCTACAATGAGCAGTTCTTC
CSVGPTSGIYNEQFF
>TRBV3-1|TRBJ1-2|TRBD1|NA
TGTGCCAGCAGCCGGGGGGACAGTATCTATGGCTACACCTTC
CASSRGDSIYGYTF
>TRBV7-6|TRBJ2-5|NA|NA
TGTGCCAGCAGCCCTTGGCTGACCCACCGCGAAGAGACCCAGTACTTC
CASSPWLTHREETQYF
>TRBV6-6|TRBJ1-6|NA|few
TGTGCCAGCAACGGGAGACGGATACTAAATAATTCACCCCTCCACTTT
CASNGRRILNNSPLHF
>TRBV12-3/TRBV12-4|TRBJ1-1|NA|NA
TGTGCCAGCAGCCCCCGGGGCCGTATCATGAACACTGAAGCTTTCTTT
CASSPRGRIMNTEAFF
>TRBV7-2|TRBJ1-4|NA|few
TGTGCCAGCAGCCCGAAAGGCGTCGGGACGGCTGAAAAACTGTTTTTT
CASSPKGVGTAEKLFF
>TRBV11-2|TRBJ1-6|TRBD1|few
TGTGCCAGCAGCTTAAGGGACAGGGTCGGTTCACCCCTCCACTTT
CASSLRDRVGSPLHF
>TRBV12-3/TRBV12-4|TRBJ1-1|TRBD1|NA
TGTGCCAGCAGTTTATCGGGACAGGAAGCTTTCTTT
CASSLSGQEAFF
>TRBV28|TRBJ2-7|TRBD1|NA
TGTGCCAGCAGTCCTACAGGGGTGGGTTCTTACGAGCAGTACTTC
CASSPTGVGSYEQYF
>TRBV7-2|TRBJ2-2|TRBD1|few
TGTGCCAGCAGCCCTCGACAGGGGGGGTCAGGGGAGCTGTTTTTT
CASSPRQGGSGELFF
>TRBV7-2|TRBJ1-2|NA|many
TGTGCCAGCAGCTTATCCGGGGGGCGGTATGGCTACACCTTC
CASSLSGGRYGYTF
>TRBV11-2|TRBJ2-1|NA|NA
TGTGCCAGCAGCTTCCACCCGGGCTGGGTTGAGCAGTTCTTC
CASSFHPGWVEQFF
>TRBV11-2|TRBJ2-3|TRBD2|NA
TGTGCCAGCAGCCCCCCTCGTGGCAGCGGGGCTATTAGCACAGATACGCAGTATTTT
CASSPPRGSGAISTDTQYF
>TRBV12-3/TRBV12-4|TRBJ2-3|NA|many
TGTGCCAGCAGTTTATGGGGGATGAACACAGATACGCAGTATTTT
CASSLWGMNTDTQYF
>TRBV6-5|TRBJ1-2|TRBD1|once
TGTGCCAGCAGCCGCGGGACAGGGGGCGTCTACACCTTC
CASSRGTGGVYTF
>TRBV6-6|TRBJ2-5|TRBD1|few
TGTGCCAGCAGGTCTTTTACCGGGACAGAACCACAAGAGACCCAGTACTTC
CASRSFTGTEPQETQYF
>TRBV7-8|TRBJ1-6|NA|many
TGTGCCAGCAGCCTGGGGATCAGGCGGGGTTCACCCCTCCACTTT
CASSLGIRRGSPLHF
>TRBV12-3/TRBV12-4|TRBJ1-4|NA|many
TGTGCCAGCGGCTTGCGTGCAACTAATGAAAAACTGTTTTTT
CASGLRATNEKLFF
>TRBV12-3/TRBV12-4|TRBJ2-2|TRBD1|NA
TGTGCCAGCAGTGGGGACAGGGGGGGTCCCGGGGAGCTGTTTTTT
CASSGDRGGPGELFF
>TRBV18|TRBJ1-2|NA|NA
TGTGCCAGCTCAACGGACGGAATTCATGGCTACACCTTC
CASSTDGIHGYTF
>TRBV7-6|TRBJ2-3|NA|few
TGTGCCAGCAGCACCCGGGCCCCAGATACGCAGTATTTT
CASSTRAPDTQYF
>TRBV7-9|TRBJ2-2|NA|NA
TGTGCCCGACGGACTGAGAACACCGGGGAGCTGTTTTTT
CARRTENTGELFF
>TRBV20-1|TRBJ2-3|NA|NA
TGCAGTGCTAACCTGGCGAGAGTTGGCAGTTCTTCAGATACGCAGTATTTT
CSANLARVGSSSDTQYF
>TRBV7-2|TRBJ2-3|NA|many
TGTGCCAGCAGCCAACAGGGAAATACGCAGTATTTT
CASSQQGNTQYF
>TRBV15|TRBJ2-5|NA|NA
TGTGCCACCAGCAGAGGGAGGAGTCAAGAGACCCAGTACTTC
CATSRGRSQETQYF
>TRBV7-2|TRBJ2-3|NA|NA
TGTGCCAGCAGCCTAGAATGGGGGGATACGCAGTATTTT
CASSLEWGDTQYF
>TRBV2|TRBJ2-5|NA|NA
TGTGCCAGCAGTGAACTAAAGGGGGAGACCCAGTACTTC
CASSELKGETQYF
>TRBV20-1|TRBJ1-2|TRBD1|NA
TGCAGTGCTAGAGAAGGACAGGGTAATGGCTACACCTTC
CSAREGQGNGYTF
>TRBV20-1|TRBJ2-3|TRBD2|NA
TGCAGTGCTAGACTAGCGGGGGGGGGCACAGATACGCAGTATTTT
CSARLAGGGTDTQYF
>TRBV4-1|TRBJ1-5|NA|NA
TGCGCCAGCAGTCAGGGGTTTCTCCAGCCCCAGCATTTT
CASSQGFLQPQHF
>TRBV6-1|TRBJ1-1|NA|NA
TGTGCCAGCGGATATACTAGGAACACTGAAGCTTTCTTT
CASGYTRNTEAFF
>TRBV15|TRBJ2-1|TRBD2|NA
TGTGCCACCAGCAGAGACCCCGGGTTAGCGGGGCATACAATGACGCAGTTCTTC
CATSRDPGLAGHTMTQFF
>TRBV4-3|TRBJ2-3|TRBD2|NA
TGCGCCAGCAGCCAAGGGTTAGGACTAGCGGGGACAGATACGCAGTATTTT
CASSQGLGLAGTDTQYF
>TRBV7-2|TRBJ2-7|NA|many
TGTGCCAGCAGCCGCGAAGGGAGACTTGGTGAGCAGTACTTC
CASSREGRLGEQYF
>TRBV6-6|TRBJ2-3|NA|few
TGTGCCAGCAGTAGGACAGCCCGCACAGATACGCAGTATTTT
CASSRTARTDTQYF
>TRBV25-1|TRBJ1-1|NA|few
TGTGCCAGCAGTGATATTGGGGAAGGATGGACTGAAGCTTTCTTT
CASSDIGEGWTEAFF
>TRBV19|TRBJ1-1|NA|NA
TGTGCCGCCGCACCTTGGGGGAACACTGAAGCTTTCTTT
CAAAPWGNTEAFF
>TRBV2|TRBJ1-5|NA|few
TGTGCCAGCAGGTTCGGACGGGGAAATCAGCCCCAGCATTTT
CASRFGRGNQPQHF
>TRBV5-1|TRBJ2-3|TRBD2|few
TGCGCCAGCAGCTTGGGGTACTCGGGGGGTACAGATACGCAGTATTTT
CASSLGYSGGTDTQYF
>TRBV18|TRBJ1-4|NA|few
TGTGCCAGCTCCCCGGGTGTCGATGAAAAACTGTTTTTT
CASSPGVDEKLFF
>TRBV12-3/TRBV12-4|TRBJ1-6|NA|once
TGTGCCAGCAGTTTAGAGGCAGGGGTAGCCTCACCCCTCCACTTT
CASSLEAGVASPLHF
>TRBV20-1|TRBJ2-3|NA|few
TGCAGTGCTAGTTTGGTGGTTGGAGATACGCAGTATTTT
CSASLVVGDTQYF
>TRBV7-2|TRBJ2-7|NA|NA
TGTGCCAGCAGCCGGGACGGGGAGCAGTACTTC
CASSRDGEQYF
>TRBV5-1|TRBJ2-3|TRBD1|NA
TGCGCCAGCAGCTTAAGGGGGCAAGGAGATACGCAGTATTTT
CASSLRGQGDTQYF
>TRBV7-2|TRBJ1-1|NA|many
TGTGCCAGCAGCCTCGCCCCGAACAGGAACACTGAAGCTTTCTTT
CASSLAPNRNTEAFF
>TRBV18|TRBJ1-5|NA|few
TGTGCCAGCTCACCGGGGCGGGAGGAGAATCAGCCCCAGCATTTT
CASSPGREENQPQHF
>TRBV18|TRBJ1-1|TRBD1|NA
TGTGCCAGCTCACAAGGGACAGGGGATGTGACTGAAGCTTTCTTT
CASSQGTGDVTEAFF
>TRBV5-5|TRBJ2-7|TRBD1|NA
TGTGCCAGCAGCTTGGGGCCGAGACAGGGGACCCATGAGCAGTACTTC
CASSLGPRQGTHEQYF
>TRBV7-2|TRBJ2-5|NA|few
TGTGCCAGCAGCCTCGGGGCCGATCTTAGGGAGACCCAGTACTTC
CASSLGADLRETQYF
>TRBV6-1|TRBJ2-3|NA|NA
TGTGCCAGCAGTGAAGTGGGCGGGCGCACAGATACGCAGTATTTT
CASSEVGGRTDTQYF
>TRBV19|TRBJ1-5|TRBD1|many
TGTGCCAGTAGTAGGGACAGGGAAGGGAATCGGCCCCAGCATTTT
CASSRDREGNRPQHF